This T cell receptor beta chain was identified during a study of T cell changes during pregnancy in multiple sclerosis. Assay used: immunoSEQ multiplex PCR; TCRdb lists only in-frame clones, some missing. This table holds tens of thousands of clones, under 95% found once. This CDR3 region has 15 residues. Germline V CDR1 and CDR2: LNHDA, SQIVND (reference sequence). The V and J ends lost 5 bases and 8 bases, in that order; junction bases with no gene match: 9. The chain is built from TRBV19 and TRBJ2-2; 9 positions agree with TRBD1. The receptor was derived from a female donor with multiple sclerosis, enrolled in a pregnancy study. Sequencing was performed on CD4+ T cells from peripheral blood mononuclear cells, taken in the second trimester of pregnancy. The CDR3 protein is CASSPGTGWIGELFF. Written as DNA, the CDR3 is TGTGCCAGTAGTCCTGGGACAGGGTGGATAGGGGAGCTGTTTTTT.